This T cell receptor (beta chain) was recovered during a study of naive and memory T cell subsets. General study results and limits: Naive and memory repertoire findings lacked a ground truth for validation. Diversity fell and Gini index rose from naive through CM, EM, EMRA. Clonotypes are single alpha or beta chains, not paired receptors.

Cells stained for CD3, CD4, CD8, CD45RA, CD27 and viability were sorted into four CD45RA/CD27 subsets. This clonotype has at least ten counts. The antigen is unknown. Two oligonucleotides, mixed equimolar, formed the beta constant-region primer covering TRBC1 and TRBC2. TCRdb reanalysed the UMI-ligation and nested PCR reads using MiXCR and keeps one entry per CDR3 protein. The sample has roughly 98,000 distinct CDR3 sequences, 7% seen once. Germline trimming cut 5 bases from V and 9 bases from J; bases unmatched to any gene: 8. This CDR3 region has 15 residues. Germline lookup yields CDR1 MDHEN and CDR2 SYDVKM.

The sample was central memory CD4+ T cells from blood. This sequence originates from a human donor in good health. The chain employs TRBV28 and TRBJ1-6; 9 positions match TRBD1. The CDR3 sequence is CASSTWTGASSPLHF. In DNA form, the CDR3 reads TGTGCCAGCAGTACATGGACAGGGGCGAGTTCACCCCTCCACTTT.